The present T cell receptor beta chain was sequenced within a study of cytomegalovirus exposure and HLA in healthy donors. The length of the CDR3 is 18 residues. Looked up from germline, CDR1 is WNHNN and CDR2 is SYGVQD (reference sequence). Losses at the gene ends were 0 bases for V and 2 bases for J; bases not matched to a gene: 2. Findings and caveats of the study: In the roughly 120 validation repertoires, a later analysis found that first-cohort TCR clusters tended to co-occur.

Some clones are missing from TCRdb's copy, which holds only in-frame ones; the method was immunoSEQ multiplex PCR. The sample has some 180,000 clones, around 80% seen once. Turning to this clone: The antigen remains undetermined.

The source material was PBMCs. The receptor was derived from a woman aged 25 to 39 in good health and CMV-seronegative. V is TRBV10-1 and J is TRBJ2-2, with 14 bases that match TRBD2. The CDR3 here is CASSESGLAGENTGELFF. The CDR3 DNA reads as TGCGCCAGCAGTGAGTCGGGACTAGCGGGGGAAAACACCGGGGAGCTGTTTTTT.